The clone carrying this T cell receptor (beta chain) was recorded many times. Its antigen is not known. The record originates from a study of CD8 T cells in ankylosing spondylitis. The V and J ends lost 7 bases and 6 bases respectively, with 25 bases between them. From germline, CDR1 is SGHRS and CDR2 YFSETQ. The CDR3 loop spans 17 amino acids. Study conclusions and caveats: As reported, disease-linked clones showed significant enrichment in matched ankylosing spondylitis synovial fluid. Ankylosing spondylitis blood appeared to carry a characteristic TCR beta motif of roughly 8 highly homologous variants. A CD8+ phenotype characterized the disease-linked clones, which were relatively rare in peripheral blood.

Scientists made TCR beta libraries using quantitative 5'-RACE with molecular barcodes. Using its own MiXCR run on the 5' RACE reads, TCRdb lists one record per CDR3 protein. The data show about 240,000 distinct CDR3 sequences, roughly 10% seen once. The V and J genes are TRBV5-1 and TRBJ1-4; D perhaps matches TRBD1 (6 bases). The origin of this receptor is a male donor with ankylosing spondylitis or in good health (not recorded which). What was sequenced was blood, either unsorted or a sorted T cell fraction (not recorded which). Written as DNA, the CDR3 is TGCGCCAGCTGCCGGGCCCCACAGGGTGCTGGGGATGAAAAACTGTTTTTT. This translates into CASCRAPQGAGDEKLFF.